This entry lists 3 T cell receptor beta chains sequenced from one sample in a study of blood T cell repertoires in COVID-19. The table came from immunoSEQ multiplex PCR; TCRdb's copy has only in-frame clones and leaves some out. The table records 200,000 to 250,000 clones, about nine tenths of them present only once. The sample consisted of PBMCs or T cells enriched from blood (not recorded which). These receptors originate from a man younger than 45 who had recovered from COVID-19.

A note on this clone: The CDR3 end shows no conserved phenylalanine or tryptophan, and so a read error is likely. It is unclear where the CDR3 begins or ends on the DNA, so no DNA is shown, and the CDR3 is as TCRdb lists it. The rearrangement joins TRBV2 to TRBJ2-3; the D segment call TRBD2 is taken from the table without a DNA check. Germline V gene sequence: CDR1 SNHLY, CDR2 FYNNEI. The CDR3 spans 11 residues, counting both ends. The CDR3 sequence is CASSEAGGPSL.

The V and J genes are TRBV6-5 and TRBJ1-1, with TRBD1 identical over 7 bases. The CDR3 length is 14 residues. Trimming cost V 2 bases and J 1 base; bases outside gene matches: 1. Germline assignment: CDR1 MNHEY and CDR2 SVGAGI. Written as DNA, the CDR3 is TGTGCCAGCAGTTACAACAGGGGGAACACTGAAGCTTTCTTT. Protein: CASSYNRGNTEAFF.

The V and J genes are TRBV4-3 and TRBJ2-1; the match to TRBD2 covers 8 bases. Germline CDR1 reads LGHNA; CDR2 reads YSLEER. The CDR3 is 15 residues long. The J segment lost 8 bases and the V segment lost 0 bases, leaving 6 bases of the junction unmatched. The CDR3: CASSQETAGVDEQFF. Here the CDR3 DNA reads TGCGCCAGCAGCCAAGAGACAGCGGGAGTCGATGAGCAGTTCTTC.